This T cell receptor beta chain originates from a study of T cell responses to AZD1222 COVID-19 vaccine. Of note for this clone: Its antigen is unknown.

Trimming pared 2 bases from V and 4 bases from J, leaving 14 bases between. Looked up from germline, CDR1 is SGDLS and CDR2 is YYNGEE. The CDR3 extends over 15 amino acids. Points from the study as a whole: Seropositivity was recorded at baseline in only a handful of AZD1222 recipients. Unmutated variant regions reportedly attract nearly half of all spike-specific TCRs.

TCRdb's copy holds only in-frame clones and misses some; the assay was immunoSEQ multiplex PCR. Of roughly 260,000 clones listed, 85% to 95% are singletons. This receptor was identified in an adult in good health. The gene calls are TRBV9 and TRBJ2-3; TRBD1 is a possible D gene (5 bases). The specimen was peripheral blood, collected on day 0 of AZD1222 vaccination. The CDR3 loop reads CASSVDSNTPDTQYF. In DNA form, the CDR3 reads TGTGCCAGCAGCGTCGACAGTAATACGCCAGATACGCAGTATTTT.